This T cell receptor beta chain comes out of a study of T cells after yellow fever vaccination. The germline CDR1 and CDR2 sequences are KGHSH and LQKENI. This CDR3 has 14 residues. Trimming took off 2 bases at V and 7 bases at J, with 14 bases between the two ends. Study-wide results and limits: Among all clonotypes, a small share was observed in both CD4 and CD8 compartments. Primary-vaccination clones mostly resurfaced post-booster (about 95% CD4, around 88% CD8). Contamination by abundant bulk-population clonotypes could be present in FACS-sorted repertoires.

A process of 5'RACE template switching, which added a universal primer site and UMIs, was used to make TCR cDNA. TCRdb re-analysed the 5' RACE reads in MiXCR, keeping a single row per CDR3 protein. Here the sample spans hundreds of thousands of distinct CDR3 sequences, 18% being singletons. A word on this clonotype: Its antigen is currently unknown.

The rearrangement joins TRBV18 to TRBJ1-2; a possible D gene is TRBD1 (6 bases). Sequences were derived from PBMCs, sampled before the yellow fever booster vaccination. The TCR originated in a young man who received the YFV17D yellow fever vaccine. The CDR3: CASSPTTGRSGYTF. DNA for the CDR3: TGTGCCAGCTCACCAACAACAGGGCGGAGTGGCTACACCTTC. Based on the CDR3 plus reference TRBV18 and TRBJ1-2, the full variable domain is NAGVMQNPRHLVRRRGQEARLRCSPMKGHSHVYWYRQLPEEGLKFMVYLQKENIIDESGMPKERFSAEFPKEGPSILRIQQVVRGDSAAYFCASSPTTGRSGYTFGSGTRLTVV.